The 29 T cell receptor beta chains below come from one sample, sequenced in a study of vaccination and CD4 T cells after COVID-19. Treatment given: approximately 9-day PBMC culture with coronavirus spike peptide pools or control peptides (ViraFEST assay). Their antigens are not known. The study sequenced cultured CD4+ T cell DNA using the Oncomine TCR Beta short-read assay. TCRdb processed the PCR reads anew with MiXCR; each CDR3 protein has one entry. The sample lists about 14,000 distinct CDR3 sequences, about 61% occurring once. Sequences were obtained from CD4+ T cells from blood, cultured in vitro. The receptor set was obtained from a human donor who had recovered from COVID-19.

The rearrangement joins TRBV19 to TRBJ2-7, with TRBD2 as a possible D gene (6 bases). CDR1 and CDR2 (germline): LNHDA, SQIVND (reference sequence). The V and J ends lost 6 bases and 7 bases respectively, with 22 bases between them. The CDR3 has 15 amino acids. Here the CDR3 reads CASRPPGTPRGEQYF. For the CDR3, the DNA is TGTGCCAGTAGGCCACCCGGGACTCCCCGGGGTGAGCAGTACTTC.

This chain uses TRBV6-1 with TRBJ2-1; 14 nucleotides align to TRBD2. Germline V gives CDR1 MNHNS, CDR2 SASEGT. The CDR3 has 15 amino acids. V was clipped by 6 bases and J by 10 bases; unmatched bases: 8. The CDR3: CASRRGLAGGGEQFF. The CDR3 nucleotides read TGTGCCAGCAGGCGAGGACTAGCGGGAGGAGGGGAGCAGTTCTTC.

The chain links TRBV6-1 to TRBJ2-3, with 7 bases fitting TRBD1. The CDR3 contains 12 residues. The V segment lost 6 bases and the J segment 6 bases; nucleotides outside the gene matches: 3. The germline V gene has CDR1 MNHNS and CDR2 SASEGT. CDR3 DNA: TGTGCCAGCAGACAACAGGGGGATACGCAGTATTTT. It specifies CASRQQGDTQYF.

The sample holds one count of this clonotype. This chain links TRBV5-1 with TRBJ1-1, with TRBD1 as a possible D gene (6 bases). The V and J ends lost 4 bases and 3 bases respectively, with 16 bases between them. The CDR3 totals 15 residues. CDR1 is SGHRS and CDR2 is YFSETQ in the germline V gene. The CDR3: CASSPRRGEDTEAFF. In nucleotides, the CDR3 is TGCGCCAGCAGCCCTCGAAGGGGGGAGGACACTGAAGCTTTCTTT.

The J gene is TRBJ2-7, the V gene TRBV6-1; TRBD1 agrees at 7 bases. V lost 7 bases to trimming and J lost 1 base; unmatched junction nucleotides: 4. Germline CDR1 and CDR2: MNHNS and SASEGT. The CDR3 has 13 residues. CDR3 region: CASTPGQSYEQYF. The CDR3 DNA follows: TGTGCCAGCACTCCGGGACAGTCCTACGAGCAGTACTTC.

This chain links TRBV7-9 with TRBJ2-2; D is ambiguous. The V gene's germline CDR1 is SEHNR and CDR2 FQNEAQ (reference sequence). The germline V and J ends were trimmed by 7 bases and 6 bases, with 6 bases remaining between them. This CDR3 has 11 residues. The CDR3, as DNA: TGTGCCAGCACCACCCCCGGGGAGCTGTTTTTT. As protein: CASTTPGELFF.

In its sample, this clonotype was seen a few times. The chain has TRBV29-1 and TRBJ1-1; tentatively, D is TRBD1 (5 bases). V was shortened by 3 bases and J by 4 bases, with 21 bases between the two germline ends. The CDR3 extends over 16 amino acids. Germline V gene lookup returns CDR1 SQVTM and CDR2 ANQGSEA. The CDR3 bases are TGCAGCGTTGATATTTTCTCAGGGAGTGGTCTCACTGAAGCTTTCTTT. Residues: CSVDIFSGSGLTEAFF.

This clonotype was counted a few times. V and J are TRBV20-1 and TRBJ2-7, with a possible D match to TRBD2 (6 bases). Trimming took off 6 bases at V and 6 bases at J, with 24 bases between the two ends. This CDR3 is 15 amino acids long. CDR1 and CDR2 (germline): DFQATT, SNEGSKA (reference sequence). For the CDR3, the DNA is TGCAGTGCGTTTCCTCTGGGGGGTGGGAAGGGCGAGCAGTACTTC. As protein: CSAFPLGGGKGEQYF.

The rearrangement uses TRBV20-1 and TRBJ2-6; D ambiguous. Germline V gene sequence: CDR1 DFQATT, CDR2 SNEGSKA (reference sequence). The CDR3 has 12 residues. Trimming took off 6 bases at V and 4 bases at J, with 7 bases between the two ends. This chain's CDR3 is CSAVQGANVLTF. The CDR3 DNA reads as TGCAGTGCGGTACAGGGGGCCAACGTCCTGACTTTC.

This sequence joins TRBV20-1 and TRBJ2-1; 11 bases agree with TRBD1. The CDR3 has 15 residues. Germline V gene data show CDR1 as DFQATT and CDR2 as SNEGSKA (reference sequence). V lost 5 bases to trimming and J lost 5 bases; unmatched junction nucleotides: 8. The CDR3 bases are TGCAGTGCTCCTCAGGGACAGGGGGTTAACAATGAGCAGTTCTTC. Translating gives CSAPQGQGVNNEQFF.

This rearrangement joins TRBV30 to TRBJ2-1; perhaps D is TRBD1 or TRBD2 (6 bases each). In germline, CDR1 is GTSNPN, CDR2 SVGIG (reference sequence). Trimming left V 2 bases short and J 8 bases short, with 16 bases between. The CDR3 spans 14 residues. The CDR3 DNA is TGTGCCTGGAGTCGACTAGGGGGGCCGCATGAGCAGTTCTTC. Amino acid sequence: CAWSRLGGPHEQFF.

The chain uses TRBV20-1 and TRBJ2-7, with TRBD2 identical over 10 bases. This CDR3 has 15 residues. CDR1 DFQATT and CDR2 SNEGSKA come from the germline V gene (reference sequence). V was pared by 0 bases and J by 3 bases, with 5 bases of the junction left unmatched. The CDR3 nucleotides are TGCAGTGCTAGAGATCCCACTAGCGGGATCTACGAGCAGTACTTC. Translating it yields CSARDPTSGIYEQYF.

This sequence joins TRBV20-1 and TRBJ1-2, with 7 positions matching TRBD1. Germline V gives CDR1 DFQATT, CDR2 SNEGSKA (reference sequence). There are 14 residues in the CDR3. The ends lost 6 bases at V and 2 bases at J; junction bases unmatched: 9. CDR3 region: CSALRTGTNYGYTF. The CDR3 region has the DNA TGCAGTGCCCTGAGGACAGGAACGAACTATGGCTACACCTTC.

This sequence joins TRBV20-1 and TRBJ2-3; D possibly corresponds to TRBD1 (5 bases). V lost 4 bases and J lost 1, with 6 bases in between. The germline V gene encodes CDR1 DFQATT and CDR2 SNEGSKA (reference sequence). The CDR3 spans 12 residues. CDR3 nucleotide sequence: TGCAGTGCTAAAGGGGGCACAGATACGCAGTATTTT. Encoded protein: CSAKGGTDTQYF.

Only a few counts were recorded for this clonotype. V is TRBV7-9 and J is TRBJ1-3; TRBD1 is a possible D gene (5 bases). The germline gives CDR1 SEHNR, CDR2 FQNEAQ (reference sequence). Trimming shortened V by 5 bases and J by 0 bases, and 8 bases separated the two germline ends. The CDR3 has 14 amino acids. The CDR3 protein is CASSPGTSGNTIYF. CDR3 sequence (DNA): TGTGCCAGCAGCCCAGGGACCTCTGGAAACACCATATATTTT.

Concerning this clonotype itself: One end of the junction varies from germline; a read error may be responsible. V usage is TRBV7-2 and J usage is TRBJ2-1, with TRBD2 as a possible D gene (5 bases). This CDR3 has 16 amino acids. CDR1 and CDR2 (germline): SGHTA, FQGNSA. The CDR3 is CASSLGGSFVYNEQLF. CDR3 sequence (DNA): TGTGCCAGCAGCTTAGGAGGGAGTTTCGTATACAATGAGCAGCTCTTC. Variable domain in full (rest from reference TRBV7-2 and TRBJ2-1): GAGVSQSPSNKVTEKGKDVELRCDPISGHTALYWYRQSLGQGLEFLIYFQGNSAPDKSGLPSDRFSAERTGGSVSTLTIQRTQQEDSAVYLCASSLGGSFVYNEQLFGPGTRLTVL.

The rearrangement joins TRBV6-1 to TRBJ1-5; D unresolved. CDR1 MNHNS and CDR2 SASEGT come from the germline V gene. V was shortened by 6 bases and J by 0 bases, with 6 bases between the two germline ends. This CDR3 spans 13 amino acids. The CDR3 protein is CASRAYSNQPQHF. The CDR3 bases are TGTGCCAGCAGGGCCTATAGCAATCAGCCCCAGCATTTT.

DNA of the CDR3: TGTGCCAGCAGTTCCCCCGGGACAGGGAGCGGAGCTTTCTTT. Translating it yields CASSSPGTGSGAFF. The rearrangement uses TRBV6-2 or TRBV6-3 and TRBJ1-1, with 9 bases identical to TRBD1. Unmatched junction bases numbered 10, after V lost 4 bases and J lost 10 bases. The CDR3 is made up of 14 amino acids. The V gene's germline CDR1 is MNHEY and CDR2 SVGEGT.

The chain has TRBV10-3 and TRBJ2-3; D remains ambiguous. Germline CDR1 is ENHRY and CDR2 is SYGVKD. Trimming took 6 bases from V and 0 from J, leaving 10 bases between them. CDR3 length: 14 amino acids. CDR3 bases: TGTGCCATCAGCCAGGTCCTTAGCACAGATACGCAGTATTTT. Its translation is CAISQVLSTDTQYF.

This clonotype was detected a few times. In nucleotides, the CDR3 is TGCGCCAGCAGCCCCTCGGGGGAGGCTCAGCCCCAGCATTTT. Amino acid sequence: CASSPSGEAQPQHF. The chain links TRBV5-1 to TRBJ1-5, with D perhaps TRBD1 (5 bases). The CDR3 contains 14 residues. The germline CDR1 and CDR2 sequences are SGHRS and YFSETQ. The V end lost 4 bases, the J end lost 6 bases, and 14 bases lay between the germline ends.

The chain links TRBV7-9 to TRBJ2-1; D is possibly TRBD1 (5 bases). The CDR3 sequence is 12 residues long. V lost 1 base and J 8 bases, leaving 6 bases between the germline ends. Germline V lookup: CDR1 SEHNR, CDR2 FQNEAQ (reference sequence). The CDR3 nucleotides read TGTGCCAGCAGCTTAGTAGGGGATGAGCAGTTCTTC. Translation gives CASSLVGDEQFF. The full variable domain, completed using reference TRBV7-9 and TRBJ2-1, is DTGVSQNPRHKITKRGQNVTFRCDPISEHNRLYWYRQTLGQGPEFLTYFQNEAQLEKSRLLSDRFSAERPKGSFSTLEIQRTEQGDSAMYLCASSLVGDEQFFGPGTRLTVL.

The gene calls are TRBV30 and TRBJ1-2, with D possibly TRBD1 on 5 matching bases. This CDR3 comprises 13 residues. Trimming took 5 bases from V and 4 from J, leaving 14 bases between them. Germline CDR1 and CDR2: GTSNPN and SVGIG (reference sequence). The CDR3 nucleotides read TGTGCCTGGTCTCCGACCGGGGCCTATGGCTACACCTTC. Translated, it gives CAWSPTGAYGYTF.

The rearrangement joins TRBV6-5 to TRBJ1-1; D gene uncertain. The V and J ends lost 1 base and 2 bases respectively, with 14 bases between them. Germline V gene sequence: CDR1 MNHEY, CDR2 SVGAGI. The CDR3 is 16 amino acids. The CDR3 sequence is CASSYYRADKNTEAFF. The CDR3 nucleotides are TGTGCCAGCAGTTACTACCGGGCAGATAAAAACACTGAAGCTTTCTTT.

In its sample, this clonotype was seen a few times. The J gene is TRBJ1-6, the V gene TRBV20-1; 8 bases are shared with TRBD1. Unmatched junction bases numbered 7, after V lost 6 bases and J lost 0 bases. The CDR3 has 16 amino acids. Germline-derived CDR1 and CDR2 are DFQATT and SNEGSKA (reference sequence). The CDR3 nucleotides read TGCAGTGCCCCTCAGACAGGGGCCTCCTATAATTCACCCCTCCACTTT. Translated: CSAPQTGASYNSPLHF.

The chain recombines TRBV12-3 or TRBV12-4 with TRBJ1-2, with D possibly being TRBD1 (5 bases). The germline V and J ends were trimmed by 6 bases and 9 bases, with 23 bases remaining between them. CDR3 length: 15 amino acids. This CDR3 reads CASSPRTQRTGRYTF. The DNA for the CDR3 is TGTGCCAGCAGCCCTAGGACCCAACGAACAGGTCGCTACACCTTC.

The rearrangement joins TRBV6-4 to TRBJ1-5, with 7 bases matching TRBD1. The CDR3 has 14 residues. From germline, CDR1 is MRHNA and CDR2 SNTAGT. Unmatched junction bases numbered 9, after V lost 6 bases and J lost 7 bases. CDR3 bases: TGTGCCAGCAGCATGACAGGGATGGGGCAGCCCCAGCATTTT. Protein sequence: CASSMTGMGQPQHF.

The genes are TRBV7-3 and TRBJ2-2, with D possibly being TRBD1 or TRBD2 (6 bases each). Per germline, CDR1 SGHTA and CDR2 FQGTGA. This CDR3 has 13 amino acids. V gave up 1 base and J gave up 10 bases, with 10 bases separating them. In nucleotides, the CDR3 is TGTGCCAGCAGCTTAAAGGGGGAGGCGGAGCTGTTTTTT. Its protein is CASSLKGEAELFF.

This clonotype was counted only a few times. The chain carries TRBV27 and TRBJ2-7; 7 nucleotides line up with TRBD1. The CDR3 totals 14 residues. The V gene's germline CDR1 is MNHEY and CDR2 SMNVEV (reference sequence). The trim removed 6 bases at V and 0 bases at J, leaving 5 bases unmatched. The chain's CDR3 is CASRSGTVSYEQYF. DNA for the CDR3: TGTGCCAGCAGGTCCGGGACAGTCTCCTACGAGCAGTACTTC.

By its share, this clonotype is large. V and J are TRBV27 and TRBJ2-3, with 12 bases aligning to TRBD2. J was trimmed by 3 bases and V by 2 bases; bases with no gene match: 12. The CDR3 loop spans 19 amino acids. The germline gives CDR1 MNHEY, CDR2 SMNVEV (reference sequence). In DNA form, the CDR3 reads TGTGCCAGCAGTTTACCCGAGGCGACTAGCGGGAGATCTACAGATACGCAGTATTTT. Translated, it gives CASSLPEATSGRSTDTQYF.